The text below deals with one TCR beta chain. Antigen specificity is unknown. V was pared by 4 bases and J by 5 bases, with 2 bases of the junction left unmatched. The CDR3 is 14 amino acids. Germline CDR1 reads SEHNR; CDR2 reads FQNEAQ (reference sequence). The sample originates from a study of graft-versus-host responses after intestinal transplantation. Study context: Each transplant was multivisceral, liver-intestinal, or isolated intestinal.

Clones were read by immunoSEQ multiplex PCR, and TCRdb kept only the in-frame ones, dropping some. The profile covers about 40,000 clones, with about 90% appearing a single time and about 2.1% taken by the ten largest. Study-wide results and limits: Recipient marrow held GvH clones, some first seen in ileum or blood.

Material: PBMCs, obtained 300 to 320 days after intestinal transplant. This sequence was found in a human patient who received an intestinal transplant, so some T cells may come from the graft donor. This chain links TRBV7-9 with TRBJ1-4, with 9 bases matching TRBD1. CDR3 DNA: TGTGCCAGCAGCTCCGACAGGGGGAATGAAAAACTGTTTTTT. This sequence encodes CASSSDRGNEKLFF.